A single sample is the source of the 5 T cell receptor beta chains below, sequenced in a study of OX40 agonist ivuxolimab in advanced cancers. The data were produced by immunoSEQ multiplex PCR, yet TCRdb's version contains in-frame clones alone and is incomplete. This table holds tens of thousands of clones, around 87% found once. The material sequenced was CD4+ or CD8+ T cells sorted from blood, taken in a trial of the OX40 agonist ivuxolimab. The receptors originated from an adult with an advanced solid tumor such as melanoma, head and neck, liver or kidney cancer.

A single count supports this clone. This chain joins TRBV30 and TRBJ2-7; TRBD2 matches at 8 bases. The germline V gene has CDR1 GTSNPN and CDR2 SVGIG (reference sequence). There are 15 residues in the CDR3. J lost 1 base, V lost 1 base, and 6 bases had no gene match. In DNA form, the CDR3 reads TGTGCCTGGAGTGGGGAGACTAGCGCTTCCTACGAGCAGTACTTC. It specifies CAWSGETSASYEQYF.

This chain connects TRBV28 to TRBJ2-5; TRBD2 agrees at 11 bases. The V segment lost 6 bases and the J segment 7 bases; nucleotides outside the gene matches: 13. Germline V gene data show CDR1 as MDHEN and CDR2 as SYDVKM. This CDR3 is built from 16 residues. The CDR3 bases are TGTGCCAGCAGCAAGGGGCTAGCGGGAGGCCAAAGGACCCAGTACTTC. Translation: CASSKGLAGGQRTQYF.

This sequence joins TRBV6-5 and TRBJ2-7; D ambiguous. CDR1 and CDR2 (germline): MNHEY, SVGAGI. V was trimmed by 2 bases and J by 3 bases, leaving 11 bases between them. This CDR3 comprises 14 residues. DNA for the CDR3: TGTGCCAGCAGTTACGACGGTTTCTTCTACGAGCAGTACTTC. Translated: CASSYDGFFYEQYF.

The J gene is TRBJ2-1, the V gene TRBV5-1, with 9 bases identical to TRBD2. V lost 4 bases, J lost 9 bases, and 8 bases stayed unmatched. This CDR3 has 14 amino acids. The germline V gene encodes CDR1 SGHRS and CDR2 YFSETQ. Here the CDR3 DNA reads TGCGCCAGCAGCCAGGAACTAGCGGGCCTTGAGCAGTTCTTC. Amino acid sequence: CASSQELAGLEQFF.

The chain joins TRBV27 to TRBJ2-7; no definite D call. Germline V gene data show CDR1 as MNHEY and CDR2 as SMNVEV (reference sequence). The V end lost 6 bases, the J end lost 3 bases, and 12 bases lay between the germline ends. This CDR3 contains 13 residues. The CDR3 region is CASRPRSGYEQYF. CDR3 sequence (DNA): TGTGCCAGCAGGCCCCGGTCGGGCTACGAGCAGTACTTC.